This record concerns one TCR beta chain sequence. TCRdb keeps only in-frame clones here, not all; method: immunoSEQ multiplex PCR. The sample lists 300,000 to 350,000 clones, roughly 90% seen once, with roughly 4.3% in the top ten. The data stem from a study of blood T cell repertoires in COVID-19. CDR1 and CDR2 (germline): SGHRS, YFSETQ. The CDR3 runs to 13 residues. The trim removed 0 bases at V and 11 bases at J, leaving 7 bases unmatched. Sequenced material: PBMCs or T cells enriched from blood (not recorded which). This clonotype was obtained from a woman between 18 and 29 years old with acute COVID-19. V is TRBV5-1 and J is TRBJ2-7; 8 bases line up with TRBD1. CDR3 nucleotides: TGCGCCAGCAGCTTGGAACAGGGGGTTAGGAAGTACTTC. Amino acid sequence: CASSLEQGVRKYF.